This T cell receptor beta chain was obtained from a study of glioma-infiltrating T cells. Whole-study findings and limits: A blood CDR3 motif signature was depleted in highly divergent patients.

V lost 3 bases and J lost 2, with 8 bases in between. The CDR3 extends over 14 amino acids. CDR1 and CDR2 (germline): SEHNR, FQNEAQ (reference sequence). In regard to this clonotype: Its antigen is currently unknown.

Using RNA template, CDR3s of TCR alpha and beta were amplified with iRepertoire arm-PCR. MiXCR was run by TCRdb on the multiplex PCR reads, yielding one entry per CDR3 protein. The data show about 410,000 distinct CDR3 sequences, with more than 35% seen just once and more than 10% held by the top ten. The sequence derives from a human donor with low-grade glioma or glioblastoma, undergoing nonglioma brain surgery, or in good health (not recorded which). Material for sequencing was glioma tissue, nonneoplastic brain tissue, or PBMCs (not recorded which). The chain recombines TRBV7-9 with TRBJ1-3; D gene unclear. The CDR3 sequence: CASSFWRTGNTIYF. In nucleotides, the CDR3 is TGTGCCAGCAGCTTTTGGAGAACTGGAAACACCATATATTTT.